Listed below are T cell receptor beta chains from one sample, sequenced in a study of regulatory T cells in long-lasting Graves disease. TCRdb independently ran MiXCR on the multiplex PCR reads; one entry per CDR3 protein. The sample has around 450,000 distinct CDR3 sequences; 14% to 15% are singletons. This sample also belongs to another study, concerning T cells in Graves' hyperthyroidism and ophthalmopathy.

The sequenced sample was peripheral blood mononuclear cells (PBMCs), obtained at new diagnosis, from a patient treated with antithyroid drugs. Receptors were obtained from a woman between 25 and 40 years old with Graves disease. Both conserved end residues are part of each CDR3. D genes are given only for firm matches. Size values are once, few and many counts, or a class for expanded clones, and some rows have none.

j_gene: TRBJ2-5
v_gene: TRBV7-8
abundance: many
d_gene: TRBD1
CDR3nt: TGTGCCAGCAGCTTAGGCTGGACAGGCCCCCAAGAGACCCAGTACTTC
CDR3aa: CASSLGWTGPQETQYF

j_gene: TRBJ2-7
v_gene: TRBV29-1
abundance: few
d_gene: TRBD1
CDR3nt: TGCAGCGTTGAAGATAGGACAGGGGGTACCTACGAGCAGTACTTC
CDR3aa: CSVEDRTGGTYEQYF

j_gene: TRBJ2-3
v_gene: TRBV11-2
abundance: many
d_gene: TRBD2
CDR3nt: TGTGCCAGCCGTGGGACTAGCGGGAGTGCAGATACGCAGTATTTT
CDR3aa: CASRGTSGSADTQYF

j_gene: TRBJ2-1
v_gene: TRBV18
abundance: many
d_gene: TRBD1
CDR3nt: TGTGCCAGCTCAGAACAGGGGGCGTCTTCCTATGAGCAGTTCTTC
CDR3aa: CASSEQGASSYEQFF

j_gene: TRBJ1-2
v_gene: TRBV12-3/TRBV12-4
abundance: .
d_gene: TRBD1
CDR3nt: TGTGCCAGCAGTCCGGGACAGGGGGAAGGCTATGGCTACACCTTC
CDR3aa: CASSPGQGEGYGYTF

j_gene: TRBJ2-7
v_gene: TRBV6-1
abundance: few
d_gene: .
CDR3nt: TGTGCCGGCAGCGACCCCATGGGCGAGCAGTACTTC
CDR3aa: CAGSDPMGEQYF

j_gene: TRBJ1-5
v_gene: TRBV12-3/TRBV12-4
abundance: few
d_gene: .
CDR3nt: TGTGCCAGCAGTCTTGGAAAGGGGCAGCCCCAGCATTTT
CDR3aa: CASSLGKGQPQHF

j_gene: TRBJ1-3
v_gene: TRBV9
abundance: many
d_gene: .
CDR3nt: TGTGCCAGCAGCGTAGGAAGTGGGTCTGGAAACACCATATATTTT
CDR3aa: CASSVGSGSGNTIYF

j_gene: TRBJ1-1
v_gene: TRBV19
abundance: few
d_gene: .
CDR3nt: TGTGCCAGTAGTACCCGGGATACTGAAGCTTTCTTT
CDR3aa: CASSTRDTEAFF

j_gene: TRBJ1-2
v_gene: TRBV7-9
abundance: .
d_gene: TRBD1
CDR3nt: TGTGCCAGCAGCCTAGGACAGGGGACAGCTAACTATGGCTACACCTTC
CDR3aa: CASSLGQGTANYGYTF

j_gene: TRBJ2-2
v_gene: TRBV12-3/TRBV12-4
abundance: many
d_gene: .
CDR3nt: TGTGCCAGCAGTTATCAACGCAACACCGGGGAGCTGTTTTTT
CDR3aa: CASSYQRNTGELFF

j_gene: TRBJ2-3
v_gene: TRBV7-2
abundance: .
d_gene: .
CDR3nt: TGTGCCAGCAGCTTCGACGAGAGGGCTTCGGATACGCAGTATTTT
CDR3aa: CASSFDERASDTQYF

j_gene: TRBJ1-1
v_gene: TRBV6-9
abundance: many
d_gene: .
CDR3nt: TGTGCCAGCAGTTACTTTTATGGGGCCGGCACTGAAGCTTTCTTT
CDR3aa: CASSYFYGAGTEAFF

j_gene: TRBJ2-7
v_gene: TRBV7-9
abundance: .
d_gene: .
CDR3nt: TGTGCCAGCAGCTACCGCCCCCCAAGGGGGGGGTACTACGAGCAGTACTTC
CDR3aa: CASSYRPPRGGYYEQYF

j_gene: TRBJ2-1
v_gene: TRBV25-1
abundance: .
d_gene: .
CDR3nt: TGTGCCAGCAGTGAACGGGCGGGCGCGTACAATGAGCAGTTCTTC
CDR3aa: CASSERAGAYNEQFF

j_gene: TRBJ1-3
v_gene: TRBV20-1
abundance: few
d_gene: .
CDR3nt: TGCAGTGCTAGAGTACCCGTGGGAGCCGCAGGAAACACCATATATTTT
CDR3aa: CSARVPVGAAGNTIYF

j_gene: TRBJ1-2
v_gene: TRBV6-5
abundance: .
d_gene: .
CDR3nt: TGTGCCAGCAGTTACGGTCAGGCCTTGGGTGGCTACACCTTC
CDR3aa: CASSYGQALGGYTF

j_gene: TRBJ2-7
v_gene: TRBV19
abundance: .
d_gene: .
CDR3nt: TGTGCCAGTAGTACGAAGGGGAGCGGATACGAGCAGTACTTC
CDR3aa: CASSTKGSGYEQYF

j_gene: TRBJ2-2
v_gene: TRBV29-1
abundance: few
d_gene: .
CDR3nt: TGCAGCGTTGACCCGGGACTGAACACCGGGGAGCTGTTTTTT
CDR3aa: CSVDPGLNTGELFF

j_gene: TRBJ1-1
v_gene: TRBV6-1
abundance: many
d_gene: .
CDR3nt: TGTGCCAGCAGTGAAGCTTGGGCTAGGAACACTGAAGCTTTCTTT
CDR3aa: CASSEAWARNTEAFF

j_gene: TRBJ1-6
v_gene: TRBV7-2
abundance: many
d_gene: .
CDR3nt: TGTGCCAGCAGCCTCCCCGGGGGTTCACCCCTCCACTTT
CDR3aa: CASSLPGGSPLHF

j_gene: TRBJ2-1
v_gene: TRBV27
abundance: few
d_gene: .
CDR3nt: TGTGCCAGCAGTCGGACTCCCCTATCCTACAATGAGCAGTTCTTC
CDR3aa: CASSRTPLSYNEQFF